This is a list of T cell receptor beta chains from one sample in a study of blood T cell repertoires in COVID-19. The assay was immunoSEQ multiplex PCR, and TCRdb's table has in-frame clones only and misses some. The sample yields roughly 250,000 clones, approximately 90% seen once. Sequencing input: PBMCs or T cells enriched from blood (not recorded which). The receptors were sampled from a woman between 40 and 55 years old with acute COVID-19. Each CDR3 is given with its conserved first and last residue.

>TRBJ1-2|TRBV5-6
CASSLISPGQGVRYGYTF
>TRBJ1-5|TRBV18
CASSPSNNQPQHF
>TRBJ1-2|TRBV19
CASSRLQGGGYTF
>TRBJ2-1|TRBV9
CASSGQAGGPYEQFF
>TRBJ1-5|TRBV7-9
CASSLEQDQPQHF
>TRBJ2-1|TRBV4-3
CASSQDLNPNEQFF
>TRBJ2-5|TRBV5-1
CASSSRSGGQETQYF
>TRBJ1-5|TRBV5-8
CASSTRILSNQPQHF
>TRBJ2-7|TRBV4-1
CASSQDRSSYEQYF
>TRBJ2-7|TRBV24-1
CATSGGDSYEQYF
>TRBJ1-1|TRBV30
CAWTRGDLNTEAFF
>TRBJ2-1|TRBV10-3
CAISFSGLGSNEQFF
>TRBJ2-2|TRBV14
CASSQDHSGTNTGELFF
>TRBJ1-2|TRBV12-3/TRBV12-4
CASGYRQGYGYTF
>TRBJ1-1|TRBV7-2
CASSTQGDTEAFF
>TRBJ2-1|TRBV29-1
CSVDLPPLNEQFF
>TRBJ1-5|TRBV7-6
CASSSTGEDQPQHF
>TRBJ2-7|TRBV28
CASSSYSGTSGRPYEQYF
>TRBJ1-2|TRBV10-3
CAITQDRRNYGYTF
>TRBJ2-1|TRBV19
CASSIGLADPQFF
>TRBJ2-2|TRBV15
CATSRDRGAATTGELFF
>TRBJ1-5|TRBV27
CASRTDQPQHF
>TRBJ2-3|TRBV3-1/TRBV3-2
CASSPLAGAITDTQYF
>TRBJ2-2|TRBV10-1
CASRSGQGDGELFF
>TRBJ1-1|TRBV28
CASSLYDKGVPEAFF
>TRBJ1-5|TRBV27
CASSLRTGIQPQHF
>TRBJ1-2|TRBV5-6
CASSSLGADIHGYTF